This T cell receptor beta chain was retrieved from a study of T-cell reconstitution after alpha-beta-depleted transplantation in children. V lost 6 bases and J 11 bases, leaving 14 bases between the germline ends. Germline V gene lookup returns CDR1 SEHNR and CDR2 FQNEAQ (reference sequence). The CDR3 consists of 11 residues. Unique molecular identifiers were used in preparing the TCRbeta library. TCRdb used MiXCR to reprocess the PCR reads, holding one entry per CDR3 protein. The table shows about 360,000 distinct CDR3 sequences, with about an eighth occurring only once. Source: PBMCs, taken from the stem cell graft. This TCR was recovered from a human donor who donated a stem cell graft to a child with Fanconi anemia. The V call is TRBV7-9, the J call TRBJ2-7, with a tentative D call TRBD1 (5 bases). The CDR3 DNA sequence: TGTGCCAGCAGTCCAGGGTATTCAAAGTACTTC. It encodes CASSPGYSKYF.